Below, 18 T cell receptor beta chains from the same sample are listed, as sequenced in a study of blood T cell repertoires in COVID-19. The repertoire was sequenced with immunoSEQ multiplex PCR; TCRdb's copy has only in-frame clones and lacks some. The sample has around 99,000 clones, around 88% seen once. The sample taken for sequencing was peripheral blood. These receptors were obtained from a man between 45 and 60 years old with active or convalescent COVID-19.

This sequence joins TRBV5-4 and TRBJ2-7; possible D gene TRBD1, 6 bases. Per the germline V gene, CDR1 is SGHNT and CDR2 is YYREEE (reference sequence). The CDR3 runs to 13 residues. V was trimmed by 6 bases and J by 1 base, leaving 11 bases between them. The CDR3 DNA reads TGTGCCAGCACCGTACAGGGATCCTACGAGCAGTACTTC. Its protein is CASTVQGSYEQYF.

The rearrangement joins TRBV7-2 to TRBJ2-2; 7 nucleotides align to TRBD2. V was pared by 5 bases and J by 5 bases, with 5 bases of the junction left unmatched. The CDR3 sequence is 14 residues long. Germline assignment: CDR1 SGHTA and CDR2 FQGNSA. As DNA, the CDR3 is TGTGCCAGCAGCGAGACTAGCCGGACCGGGGAGCTGTTTTTT. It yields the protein CASSETSRTGELFF. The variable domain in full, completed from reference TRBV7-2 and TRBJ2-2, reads GAGVSQSPSNKVTEKGKDVELRCDPISGHTALYWYRQSLGQGLEFLIYFQGNSAPDKSGLPSDRFSAERTGGSVSTLTIQRTQQEDSAVYLCASSETSRTGELFFGEGSRLTVL.

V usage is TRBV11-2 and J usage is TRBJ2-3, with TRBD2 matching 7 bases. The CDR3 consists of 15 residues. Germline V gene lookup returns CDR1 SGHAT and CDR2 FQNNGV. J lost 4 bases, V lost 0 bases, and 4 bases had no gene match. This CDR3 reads CASSLERGISDTQYF. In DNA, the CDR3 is TGTGCCAGCAGCTTAGAGCGGGGGATCTCAGATACGCAGTATTTT.

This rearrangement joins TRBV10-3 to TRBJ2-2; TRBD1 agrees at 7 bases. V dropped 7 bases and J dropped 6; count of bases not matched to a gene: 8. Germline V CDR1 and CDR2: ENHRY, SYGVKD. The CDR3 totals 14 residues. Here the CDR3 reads CAIMAAGGPGELFF. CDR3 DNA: TGTGCCATCATGGCGGCAGGGGGTCCCGGGGAGCTGTTTTTT.

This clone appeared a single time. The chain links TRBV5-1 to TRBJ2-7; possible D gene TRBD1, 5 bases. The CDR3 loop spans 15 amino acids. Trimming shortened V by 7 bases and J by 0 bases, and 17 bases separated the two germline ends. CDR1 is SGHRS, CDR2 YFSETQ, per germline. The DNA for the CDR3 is TGCGCCAGCGCCCCGTTGCCAGACAGCTCCTACGAGCAGTACTTC. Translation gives CASAPLPDSSYEQYF.

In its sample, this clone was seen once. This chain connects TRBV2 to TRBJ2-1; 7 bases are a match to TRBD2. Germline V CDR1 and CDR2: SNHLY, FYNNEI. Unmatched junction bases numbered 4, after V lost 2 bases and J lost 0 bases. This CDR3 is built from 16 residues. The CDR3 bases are TGTGCCAGCAGTGAACTGGGGGGGAGCTCCTACAATGAGCAGTTCTTC. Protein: CASSELGGSSYNEQFF.

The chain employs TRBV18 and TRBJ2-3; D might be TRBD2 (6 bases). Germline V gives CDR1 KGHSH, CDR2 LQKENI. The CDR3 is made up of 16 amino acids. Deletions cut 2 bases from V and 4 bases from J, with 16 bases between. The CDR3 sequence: CASSPSLAISADTQYF. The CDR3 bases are TGTGCCAGCTCACCATCTCTAGCGATATCCGCAGATACGCAGTATTTT.

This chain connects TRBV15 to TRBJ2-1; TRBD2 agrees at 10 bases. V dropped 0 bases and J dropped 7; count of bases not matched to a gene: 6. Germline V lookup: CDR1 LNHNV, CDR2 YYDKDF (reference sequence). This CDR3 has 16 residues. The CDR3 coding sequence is TGTGCCACCAGCAGAGATCTAGCGGGGGTGGGGAATGAGCAGTTCTTC. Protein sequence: CATSRDLAGVGNEQFF.

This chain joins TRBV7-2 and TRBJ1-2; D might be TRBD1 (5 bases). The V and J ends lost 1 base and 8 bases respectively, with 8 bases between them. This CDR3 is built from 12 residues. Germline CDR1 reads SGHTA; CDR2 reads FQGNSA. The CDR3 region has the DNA TGTGCCAGCAGCTTAGGCAGGGTCGGCTACACCTTC. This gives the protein CASSLGRVGYTF.

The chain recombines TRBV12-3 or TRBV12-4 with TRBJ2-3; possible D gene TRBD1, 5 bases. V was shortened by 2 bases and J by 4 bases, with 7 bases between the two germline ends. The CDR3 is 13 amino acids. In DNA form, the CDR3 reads TGTGCCAGCAGTTTATACAGGCCAGATACGCAGTATTTT. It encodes CASSLYRPDTQYF.

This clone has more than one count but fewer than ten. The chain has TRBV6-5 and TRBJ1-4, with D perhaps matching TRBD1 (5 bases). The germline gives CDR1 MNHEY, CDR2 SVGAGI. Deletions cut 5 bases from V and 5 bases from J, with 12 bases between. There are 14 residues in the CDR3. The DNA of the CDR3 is TGTGCCAGCAGTAAGGGCGGGGGAAATGAAAAACTGTTTTTT. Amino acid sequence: CASSKGGGNEKLFF.

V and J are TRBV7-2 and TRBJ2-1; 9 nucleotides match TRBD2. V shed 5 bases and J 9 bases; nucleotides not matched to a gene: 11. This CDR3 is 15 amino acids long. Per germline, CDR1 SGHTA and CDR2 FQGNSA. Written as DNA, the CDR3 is TGTGCCAGCAGCGCGCGGGAGGGCCTGAGTAGTGAGCAGTTCTTC. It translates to CASSAREGLSSEQFF. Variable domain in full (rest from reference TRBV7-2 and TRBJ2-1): GAGVSQSPSNKVTEKGKDVELRCDPISGHTALYWYRQSLGQGLEFLIYFQGNSAPDKSGLPSDRFSAERTGGSVSTLTIQRTQQEDSAVYLCASSAREGLSSEQFFGPGTRLTVL.

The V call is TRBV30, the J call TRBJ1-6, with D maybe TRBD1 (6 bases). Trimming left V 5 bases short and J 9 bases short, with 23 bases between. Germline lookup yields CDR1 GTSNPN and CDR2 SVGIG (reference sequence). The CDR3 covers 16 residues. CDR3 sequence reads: CAWEKSSTGYGSPLHF. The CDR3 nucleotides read TGTGCCTGGGAAAAAAGTAGCACAGGGTACGGTTCACCCCTCCACTTT.

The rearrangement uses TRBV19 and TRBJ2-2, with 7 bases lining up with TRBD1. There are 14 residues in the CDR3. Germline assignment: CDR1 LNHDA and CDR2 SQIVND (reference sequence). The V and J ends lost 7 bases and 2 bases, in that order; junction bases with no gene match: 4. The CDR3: CASKGTANTGELFF. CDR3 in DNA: TGTGCCAGTAAGGGGACAGCTAACACCGGGGAGCTGTTTTTT.

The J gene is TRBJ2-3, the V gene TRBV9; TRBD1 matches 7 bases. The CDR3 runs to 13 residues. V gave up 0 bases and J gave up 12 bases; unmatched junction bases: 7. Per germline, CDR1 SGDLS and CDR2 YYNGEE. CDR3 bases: TGTGCCAGCAGCGTAGGGGAACAGGGGTCTCAGTATTTT. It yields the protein CASSVGEQGSQYF.

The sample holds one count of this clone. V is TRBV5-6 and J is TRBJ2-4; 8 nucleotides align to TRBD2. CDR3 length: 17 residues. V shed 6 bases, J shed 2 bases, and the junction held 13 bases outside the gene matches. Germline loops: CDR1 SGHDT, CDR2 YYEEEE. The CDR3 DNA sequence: TGTGCCAGCACCTTCGACGCGGGAGGTTATTCCAAAAACATTCAGTACTTC. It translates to CASTFDAGGYSKNIQYF.

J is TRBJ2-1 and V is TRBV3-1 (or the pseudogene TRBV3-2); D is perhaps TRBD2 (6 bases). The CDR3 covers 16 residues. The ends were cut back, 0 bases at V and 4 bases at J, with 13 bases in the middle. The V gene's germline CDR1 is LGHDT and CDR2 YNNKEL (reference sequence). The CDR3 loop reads CASSQDIGLSYNEQFF. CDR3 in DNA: TGTGCCAGCAGCCAAGATATAGGACTATCGTACAATGAGCAGTTCTTC.

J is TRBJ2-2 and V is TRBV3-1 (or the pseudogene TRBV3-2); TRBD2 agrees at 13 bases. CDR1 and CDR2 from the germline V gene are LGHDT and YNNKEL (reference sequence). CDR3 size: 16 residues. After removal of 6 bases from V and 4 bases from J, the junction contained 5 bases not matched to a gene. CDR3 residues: CASRHGLAGATGELFF. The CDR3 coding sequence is TGTGCCAGCAGGCACGGACTAGCGGGAGCCACCGGGGAGCTGTTTTTT.